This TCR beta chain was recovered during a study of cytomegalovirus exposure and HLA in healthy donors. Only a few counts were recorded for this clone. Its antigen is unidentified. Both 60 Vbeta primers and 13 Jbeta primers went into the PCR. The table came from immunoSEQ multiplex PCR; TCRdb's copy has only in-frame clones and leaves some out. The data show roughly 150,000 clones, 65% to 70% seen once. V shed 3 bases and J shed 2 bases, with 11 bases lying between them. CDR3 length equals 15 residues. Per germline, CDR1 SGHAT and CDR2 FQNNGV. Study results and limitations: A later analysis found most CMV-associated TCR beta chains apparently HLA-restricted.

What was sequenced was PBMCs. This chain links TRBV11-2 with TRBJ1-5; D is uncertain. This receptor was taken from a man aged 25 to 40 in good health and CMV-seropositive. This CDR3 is CASSFRFGGNQPQHF. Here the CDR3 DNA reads TGTGCCAGCAGCTTTCGTTTCGGAGGCAATCAGCCCCAGCATTTT.